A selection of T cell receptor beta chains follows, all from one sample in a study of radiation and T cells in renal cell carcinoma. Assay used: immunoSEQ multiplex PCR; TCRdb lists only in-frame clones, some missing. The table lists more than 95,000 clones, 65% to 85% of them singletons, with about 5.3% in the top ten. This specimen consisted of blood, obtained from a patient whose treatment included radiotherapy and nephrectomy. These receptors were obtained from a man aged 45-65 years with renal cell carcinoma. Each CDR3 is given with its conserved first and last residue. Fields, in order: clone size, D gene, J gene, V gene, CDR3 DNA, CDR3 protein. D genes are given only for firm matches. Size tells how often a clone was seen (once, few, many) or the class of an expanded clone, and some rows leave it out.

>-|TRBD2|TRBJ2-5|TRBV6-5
TGTGCCAGCAGTTACGGGACTAGCGGCCCCAGTGCCCAGTACTTC
CASSYGTSGPSAQYF
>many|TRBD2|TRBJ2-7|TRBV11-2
TGTGCCAGCAGCTTAGATAGGGGTCTAGCGGGGGCAGGCTACGAGCAGTACTTC
CASSLDRGLAGAGYEQYF
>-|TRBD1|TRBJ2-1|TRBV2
TGTGCCAGCAGGGAGGGACAGGCACCCTCCTACAATGAGCAGTTCTTC
CASREGQAPSYNEQFF
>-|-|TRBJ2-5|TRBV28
TGTGCCAGCAGTACAGGTTACCAAGAGACCCAGTACTTC
CASSTGYQETQYF
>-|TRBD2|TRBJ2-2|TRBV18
TGTGCCAGCTCACCAGCACTAGCGGGACAGGCCGGGGAGCTGTTTTTT
CASSPALAGQAGELFF
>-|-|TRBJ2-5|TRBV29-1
TGCAGCGTTTACAGGGATCAAGAGACCCAGTACTTC
CSVYRDQETQYF
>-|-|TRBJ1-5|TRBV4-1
TGCGCCAGCAGCCAAGCCCCCCGGGGCCTCAATCAGCCCCAGCATTTT
CASSQAPRGLNQPQHF
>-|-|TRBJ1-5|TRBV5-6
TGTGCCAGCAGCTTGGGAGTAGGGCGTATACAGCCCCAGCATTTT
CASSLGVGRIQPQHF
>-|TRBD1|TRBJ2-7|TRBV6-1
TGTGCCAGCAGTGAAGATACACAGGGGTTCAACGAGCAGTACTTC
CASSEDTQGFNEQYF
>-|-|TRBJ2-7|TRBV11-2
TGTGCCAGCAGCTTAGATGCCCTCAACGAGCAGTACTTC
CASSLDALNEQYF
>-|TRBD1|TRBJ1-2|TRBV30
TGTGCCTGGAGCGCCGGGACAGGGATCGGCTACACCTTC
CAWSAGTGIGYTF
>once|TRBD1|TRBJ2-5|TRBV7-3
TGTGCCAGCAGCTTAAGGGGACAGGGGAGAGAGACCCAGTACTTC
CASSLRGQGRETQYF
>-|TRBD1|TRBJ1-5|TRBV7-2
TGTGCCAGCAGCTTAGTGGGACAGGTCCAGCATTTT
CASSLVGQVQHF
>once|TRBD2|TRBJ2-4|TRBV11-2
TGTGCCAGCAGCTTCGGGGGGGTCCAAAACATTCAGTACTTC
CASSFGGVQNIQYF
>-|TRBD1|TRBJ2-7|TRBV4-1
TGCGCCAGCAGCCCGGGACAGGGGGCCTCCTACGAGCAGTACTTC
CASSPGQGASYEQYF
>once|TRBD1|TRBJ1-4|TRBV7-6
TGTGCCAGCAGCTTACGAACGGGACAGGGAACTAATGAAAAACTGTTTTTT
CASSLRTGQGTNEKLFF
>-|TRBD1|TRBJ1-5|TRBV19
TGTGCCAGTAATGATGGCCCCGGCGGACAGGGGCCGAATCAGCCCCAGCATTTT
CASNDGPGGQGPNQPQHF